The text below deals with one T cell receptor beta chain. The data derive from a study of blood T cell repertoires in COVID-19. Study-level background: Samples of COVID-19 (acute and convalescent) were obtained from the United States, Italy and Spain.

Trimming shortened V by 0 bases and J by 4 bases, and 10 bases separated the two germline ends. Germline CDR1 reads SGHRS; CDR2 reads YFSETQ. The CDR3 is 14 amino acids. TCRdb's table, derived via immunoSEQ multiplex PCR, lists solely in-frame clones and lacks some. The table lists around 40,000 clones, about 88% of them singletons. The chain employs TRBV5-1 and TRBJ1-1; possibly TRBD1 for D (5 bases). The sequenced sample consisted of peripheral blood. The TCR was taken from a human donor in a cohort sampled during active COVID-19. The CDR3 region is CASSLAGGGTEAFF. The CDR3 nucleotides are TGCGCCAGCAGCTTGGCCGGGGGTGGCACTGAAGCTTTCTTT.